Following are 14 T cell receptor beta chains from one sample sequenced in a study of blood T cell repertoires in COVID-19. Data came from immunoSEQ multiplex PCR; TCRdb stores just in-frame clones and leaves some out. The repertoire has a few hundred thousand clones, approximately 80% of them found once; the top ten carry 10%. The sample taken for sequencing was peripheral blood. The receptors come from an elderly woman with acute or convalescent COVID-19.

The J gene is TRBJ1-2, the V gene TRBV2; tentatively, D is TRBD1 (5 bases). The CDR3 has 15 residues. Trimming took 0 bases from V and 4 from J, leaving 12 bases between them. Germline V gene lookup returns CDR1 SNHLY and CDR2 FYNNEI. In nucleotides, the CDR3 is TGTGCCAGCAGTGAAGCGCGGGGGTCGTTCTATGGCTACACCTTC. Amino acids: CASSEARGSFYGYTF.

The CDR3 loop reads CATSTDRVNEKLFF. The CDR3 DNA reads as TGTGCCACCAGCACCGACAGGGTAAATGAAAAACTGTTTTTT. The rearrangement uses TRBV15 and TRBJ1-4; 7 bases match TRBD1. The CDR3 runs to 14 residues. Germline CDR1 reads LNHNV; CDR2 reads YYDKDF (reference sequence). V shed 4 bases and J 5 bases; nucleotides not matched to a gene: 4.

The chain couples TRBV25-1 to TRBJ2-3, with a weak D call TRBD2 (6 bases). The CDR3 is 16 residues long. Trimming removed 1 base at V and 1 base at J, with 12 bases between. Germline V lookup: CDR1 MGHDK, CDR2 SYGVNS. The CDR3 sequence is CASSEFGGEGTDTQYF. The CDR3 DNA reads TGTGCCAGCAGTGAATTCGGGGGAGAGGGCACAGATACGCAGTATTTT.

The chain uses TRBV29-1 and TRBJ1-2; 7 positions agree with TRBD1. V dropped 5 bases and J dropped 7; count of bases not matched to a gene: 10. Germline loops: CDR1 SQVTM, CDR2 ANQGSEA. The CDR3 contains 13 residues. Here the CDR3 reads CSVRDSEGTGYTF. The DNA of the CDR3 is TGCAGCGTTCGGGACAGTGAGGGCACTGGCTACACCTTC.

In this sample, this clone turned up once. The chain couples TRBV24-1 to TRBJ1-2, with 11 bases identical to TRBD1. CDR3 length: 18 amino acids. V gave up 2 bases and J gave up 5 bases; unmatched junction bases: 12. The germline V gene encodes CDR1 KGHDR and CDR2 SFDVKD. CDR3 residues: CATSDSEIGTGGNYGYTF. CDR3 sequence (DNA): TGTGCCACCAGTGATTCCGAAATCGGGACAGGGGGAAATTATGGCTACACCTTC.

V is TRBV6-4 and J is TRBJ2-2; a weak D match, TRBD2 (6 bases). This CDR3 has 14 residues. Germline CDR1 and CDR2: MRHNA and SNTAGT. V shed 6 bases and J shed 6 bases, with 14 bases lying between them. Here the CDR3 reads CASSQGGVAGELFF. The CDR3, as DNA: TGTGCCAGCAGCCAGGGCGGGGTCGCCGGGGAGCTGTTTTTT.

The chain has TRBV6-2 or TRBV6-3 and TRBJ2-1; D is possibly TRBD1 (6 bases). V was pared by 5 bases and J by 8 bases, with 16 bases between. The CDR3 consists of 14 residues. Germline V lookup: CDR1 MNHEY, CDR2 SVGEGT. DNA of the CDR3: TGTGCCAGCAGTCCAAGGGGGTTTGGAGATGAGCAGTTCTTC. Protein: CASSPRGFGDEQFF.

CDR3 coding DNA: TGTGCCAGTACCGATACCCGGACAGAAAGGAGTAATCAGCCCCAGCATTTT. Translated: CASTDTRTERSNQPQHF. The rearrangement joins TRBV19 to TRBJ1-5, with D possibly TRBD1 on 6 matching bases. The V and J ends lost 7 bases and 4 bases respectively, with 23 bases between them. CDR1 is LNHDA and CDR2 is SQIVND in the germline V gene (reference sequence). The CDR3 sequence is 17 residues long.

The gene calls are TRBV6-6 and TRBJ2-7, with unresolved D. This CDR3 has 13 residues. Trimming removed 2 bases from V and 3 bases from J, with 8 bases in between. Germline V gene lookup returns CDR1 MNHNY and CDR2 SVGAGI (reference sequence). CDR3 region: CASSYADNYEQYF. CDR3 sequence (DNA): TGTGCCAGCAGTTACGCCGACAACTACGAGCAGTACTTC.

DNA for the CDR3: TGTGCCAGCAGACGGAGTGACTATGGCTACACCTTC. As protein: CASRRSDYGYTF. The rearrangement joins TRBV7-9 to TRBJ1-2, with D uncertain. Germline assignment: CDR1 SEHNR and CDR2 FQNEAQ (reference sequence). V was cut by 6 bases and J by 3 bases, with 8 bases left in between. The CDR3 contains 12 residues. Looking up the rest from reference TRBV7-9 and TRBJ1-2 gives the full variable domain: DTGVSQNPRHKITKRGQNVTFRCDPISEHNRLYWYRQTLGQGPEFLTYFQNEAQLEKSRLLSDRFSAERPKGSFSTLEIQRTEQGDSAMYLCASRRSDYGYTFGSGTRLTVV.

V gene TRBV5-1 combines with J gene TRBJ2-2; D unclear. This CDR3 is built from 13 residues. V was cut by 2 bases and J by 1 base, with 3 bases left in between. Per germline, CDR1 SGHRS and CDR2 YFSETQ. The CDR3 region is CASSFLNTGELFF. The CDR3 coding sequence is TGCGCCAGCAGCTTCTTGAACACCGGGGAGCTGTTTTTT.

This clone was recorded only once. J is TRBJ1-1 and V is TRBV27, with D perhaps TRBD1 (6 bases). Germline-derived CDR1 and CDR2 are MNHEY and SMNVEV (reference sequence). The CDR3 totals 17 residues. V was shortened by 5 bases and J by 0 bases, with 19 bases between the two germline ends. CDR3 region: CASSHPRGAGMNTEAFF. The CDR3 region has the DNA TGTGCCAGCAGTCACCCTCGGGGGGCGGGGATGAACACTGAAGCTTTCTTT.

This clone turned up a few times. The chain carries TRBV2 and TRBJ2-2, with D hard to call. V was cut by 4 bases and J by 1 base, with 7 bases left in between. This CDR3 is 14 amino acids long. Germline V lookup: CDR1 SNHLY, CDR2 FYNNEI. The CDR3 region has the DNA TGTGCCAGCAGTGGTTCAGTGAACACCGGGGAGCTGTTTTTT. Its translation: CASSGSVNTGELFF.

The chain combines TRBV7-2 with TRBJ1-2, with D unclear. The CDR3 runs 12 residues. V was trimmed by 2 bases and J by 4 bases, leaving 5 bases between them. Germline assignment: CDR1 SGHTA and CDR2 FQGNSA. CDR3 sequence: CASSLTGYGYTF. CDR3 DNA: TGTGCCAGCAGCTTAACCGGCTATGGCTACACCTTC. Combining the CDR3 with reference TRBV7-2 and TRBJ1-2 gives the whole variable domain GAGVSQSPSNKVTEKGKDVELRCDPISGHTALYWYRQSLGQGLEFLIYFQGNSAPDKSGLPSDRFSAERTGGSVSTLTIQRTQQEDSAVYLCASSLTGYGYTFGSGTRLTVV.